This TCR beta chain was profiled in a study of post-analysis software for immune sequencing data (dated by TCRdb to the mid-2010s). About the study as a whole: The recorded disease courses included relapsing-remitting, secondary progressive and progressive-relapsing multiple sclerosis, and some patients had no subtype annotation. Patient repertoires were compared against roughly 12 previously published healthy control repertoires from donors aged about 6 to 25 years. A subset of samples was prepared in parallel using single-end sample barcoding, then pooled and co-amplified after Illumina adapter ligation. The paper's findings and limits, for the study overall: The control group was slightly older than the multiple sclerosis patient group. Compared with controls, multiple sclerosis patients had significantly lower normalized Chao1 diversity, a finding suggesting substantial peripheral T-cell clonal expansion. Direct clustering with F measure showed strong co-clustering of samples prepared in the same batch, prompting a batch-effect correction. Significantly higher frequencies in patients than in controls were found for roughly 5 TRBV segments, including TRBV5-6, TRBV5-1 and TRBV20-1.

The CDR3, from cysteine to phenylalanine, totals 14 residues. The entry retains the CDR3 DNA only, 42 bases that are in frame from base 1. From the germline V gene, CDR1 is SNHLY and CDR2 is FYNNEI. Cut back by 3 bases and 6 bases, the V and J ends lie 15 bases apart. To demonstrate the VDJtools post-analysis software, TCR beta repertoires were profiled from the peripheral blood of 13 young patients with multiple sclerosis. Multiple sclerosis patients were children and adolescents aged about 6 to 15 years. Worth noting for this clonotype: Its antigen specificity is not known. Base qualities were left out, and no much larger clone turns up one base away.

Library preparation employed PCR. The instrument given in TCRdb is Illumina HiSeq 2500. To reduce PCR and sequencing biases, unique molecular identifiers were incorporated into the TCR beta cDNA libraries. Every 1 to 10 million input T cells yielded 500,000 or so cDNA molecules, meaning each molecule approximated one T cell. The patient libraries were prepared and sequenced with the same protocol used for the earlier healthy control dataset. Samples belonging to the same batch were prepared together, multiplexed and sequenced on a shared HiSeq lane. As for the original processing: MIGEC was used to process the raw barcoded reads, and molecular identifier groups with only a single read were discarded before consensus assembly and CDR3 extraction. VDJtools was used for post-analysis of the clonotype tables, and diversity was normalized by down-sampling every dataset to the size of the smallest sample. Repertoire overlap clustering matched CDR3 amino acid but not nucleotide sequences to correct batch-related cross-sample contamination. In-frame beta chains were kept once TCRdb had trimmed the public reads at Q25 with fastp and called clones with MiXCR. When rows share a CDR3 protein, they turn into one entry using the most common DNA and genes. For this entry, the V and J calls and clone size follow TCRdb and not the study's own pipeline. Within this sample are approximately 460,000 distinct CDR3 sequences, with 45% of them counted one time only. The ten largest clones take up about 12% of the sample.

What was sequenced was blood. The rearrangement combines TRBV2 with TRBJ2-7; too little of a D gene remains to name it. The TCR originated in a girl under 18 with multiple sclerosis. The CDR3 in this case is CASSDFLGMGEQYF. Here is the DNA: TGTGCCAGCAGTGATTTTCTGGGAATGGGCGAGCAGTACTTC. With all but the CDR3 taken from the reference TRBV2 and TRBJ2-7 genes, the full variable domain is: EPEVTQTPSHQVTQMGQEVILRCVPISNHLYFYWYRQILGQKVEFLVSFYNNEISEKSEIFDDQFSVERPDGSNFTLKIRSTKLEDSAMYFCASSDFLGMGEQYFGPGTRLTVT.